This T cell receptor beta chain was found in a study of blood T cell repertoires in COVID-19. Germline V gene sequence: CDR1 KGHSH, CDR2 LQKENI. Between the trimmed V and J ends, which lost 7 bases and 6 bases, there was a span of 12 bases. The CDR3 contains 13 residues. Cohort 3 donors were reported recovered after two negative PCRs, clearance, or symptom resolution. Authors' processing steps: Nucleated cell number was recorded as an estimate derived from reference gene primer amplification. The assay was immunoSEQ multiplex PCR, and TCRdb's table has in-frame clones only and misses some. Clone size and the V and J calls come from that table; the DNA yielded D and trimming. There are 200,000 to 250,000 clones in the sample; 87% occur only once, and approximately 11% lies in the top ten.

This sequence was found in a man aged 30 to 45 who had recovered from COVID-19. V is TRBV18 and J is TRBJ1-4, with unresolved D. The sample consisted of PBMCs or T cells enriched from blood (not recorded which). This chain's CDR3 is CASFEGGDEKLFF. The CDR3 coding sequence is TGTGCCAGCTTCGAGGGCGGCGATGAAAAACTGTTTTTT.